This T cell receptor beta chain was profiled in a study of blood T cell repertoires in COVID-19. Study at large: Whether acute or convalescent, the COVID-19 samples came from the United States, Italy and Spain.

The Seattle patients joined while their infection was active and were tracked longitudinally afterward. The repertoire was sequenced with immunoSEQ multiplex PCR; TCRdb's copy has only in-frame clones and lacks some. Of over 200,000 clones listed, around 84% are singletons. This receptor was taken from a man in his fifties with COVID-19, enrolled during active disease. Sequencing input: peripheral blood.

CDR3 loop: CASQPGLAGGAGELFF. The CDR3 coding sequence is TGTGCCAGCCAACCGGGACTAGCGGGAGGGGCCGGGGAGCTGTTTTTT. The gene calls are TRBV19 and TRBJ2-2; 16 bases match TRBD2. V shed 9 bases, J shed 6 bases, and the junction held 7 bases outside the gene matches. This CDR3 contains 16 residues. Germline V CDR1 and CDR2: LNHDA, SQIVND (reference sequence). Full variable domain (missing parts from reference TRBV19 and TRBJ2-2): DGGITQSPKYLFRKEGQNVTLSCEQNLNHDAMYWYRQDPGQGLRLIYYSQIVNDFQKGDIAEGYSVSREKKESFPLTVTSAQKNPTAFYLCASQPGLAGGAGELFFGEGSRLTVL.